Listed here is a single T cell receptor (beta chain). This clonotype was detected ten times or more. Its antigen is unknown. Qualities for individual bases were not recorded, and no much larger clone is one base off. Reading from cysteine to phenylalanine, the CDR3 counts 13 amino acids. The retained sequence is limited to the CDR3, 39 bases, with the frame set at the first base. The junction shows trimming of 6 bases on V and 7 bases on J, plus 15 bases between the germline ends. The sample originates from a study of T cells in Graves' hyperthyroidism and ophthalmopathy (dated by TCRdb to about 2019). General notes on the study: Peripheral blood was sampled at the time of initial diagnosis, prior to any treatment. Thyroid tissue and blood T-cell repertoires from more than 5 Graves' hyperthyroidism patients were also compared in the study. A discovery cohort of around 100 patients, about 44 with Graves' ophthalmopathy and fewer than 65 with stable Graves' hyperthyroidism, was used to find distinguishing TCR V-J signatures. TCR Vbeta CDR3 sequencing of 135 peripheral blood samples (approximately 44 ophthalmopathy, about 80 hyperthyroidism and about 17 progressor patients) is reported in the paper. The 100 discovery patients were randomly divided into training and test sets at a 7:3 ratio. Prospective prediction of ophthalmopathy was tested in an independent validation cohort consisting of roughly 19 hyperthyroidism patients and about 17 patients who later progressed to ophthalmopathy. Once sampling was done, hyperthyroidism patients were given methimazole at a starting dose of 30 mg daily, whereas ophthalmopathy patients were given high-dose intravenous methylprednisolone. Overall study results and their limits: In validation, the model predicted progression to ophthalmopathy with 55% to 71% sensitivity and 72% to 85% specificity, a median of about 6 months before onset. No statistical method was used to fix the sample size in advance, and group allocation was not hidden from the investigators. Blood samples also contained most of the expanded thyroid clonotypes (frequency above 0.001), which suggests that blood repertoires may reflect thyroid immune responses. A model built on a 13 V-J signature distinguished ophthalmopathy from stable hyperthyroidism, reaching 85% to 90% sensitivity and under 84% specificity in cross-validation and 80%/75% in testing.

The TCR beta CDR3 regions were amplified from RNA transcripts. The first round of RT-PCR for the TCR CDR3 was performed with the HTBI primer set and the Qiagen OneStep RT-PCR kit. A second multiplex PCR round built the libraries, followed by size selection and purification. Libraries were sequenced paired-end with 100 bp reads on an Illumina HiSeq2000. In the original analysis: SOAPnuke was used to process the raw data, with reads discarded if the reads contained adapters or uncalled bases, had a mean Phred below 15, or lacked an exact constant-primer or identifier match. COPE v1.2.5 was used to merge the high-quality paired reads, and each unique nucleotide sequence was defined as a clonotype. Clonotypes were aligned to IMGT TRBV, TRBD and TRBJ reference segments using MiTCR v1.1. The analysis included only V-J combinations with a frequency above 0.0001, which together covered approximately 99% of the repertoires. The TCS score was defined as the ratio of F50 (clonal expansion) to E x V (chaos), calculated using BLOSUM62-based TCRdist between CDR3 peptides within each V-J. Welch's t-statistics and random forest reduced 450 to 600 V-J features to 10 to 15, which were used in a naive Bayes classifier (R e1071). Through fastp at Q25 and MiXCR, TCRdb rebuilt clones from the public reads, retaining in-frame beta chains. When rows share a CDR3 protein, they turn into one entry using the most common DNA and genes. The V and J calls were not made by the authors but by TCRdb's processing. This sample is represented by some 500,000 distinct CDR3 sequences; approximately 25% of them were singletons. The ten largest clones add up to about 11% of the sample.

Moderately to severely active disease, a Clinical Activity Score of at least 3, a NOSPECS grade of at least 4, and a duration under 3 months were present in ophthalmopathy patients. Patients with uncontrolled infections, other autoimmune diseases, pregnancy or lactation were excluded. Diagnoses relied on clinical symptoms, serum thyroxine and TRAb, thyroid ultrasound and orbital computed tomography. PBMCs were separated from roughly 10 ml of fresh peripheral blood using Ficoll-Paque density gradient centrifugation. Total RNA was extracted using Trizol reagent, and RNA quality was assessed on an Agilent 2100 Bioanalyzer.

Sequencing input: blood. The origin of this receptor is a woman aged 25 to 39 with Graves' ophthalmopathy. The V and J segments used are TRBV12-3 or TRBV12-4 and TRBJ1-1, and the D gene may be TRBD1, 6 bases matching. The CDR3 protein sequence reads: CASSLGQYFEAFF. The nucleotide sequence reads as follows: TGTGCCAGCAGCCTCGGACAGTACTTTGAAGCTTTCTTT.